This TCR beta chain was recovered during a study of cytomegalovirus exposure and HLA in healthy donors (dated by TCRdb to the late 2010s). Background for the entire study: According to an earlier analysis of a few hundred of the donors, about 179 million T cells yielded 117 million unique TCR beta sequences and less than 300 Gb of sequence data. Rather than drawing on any new phenotypic data, the later analysis identified candidate immune exposures from TCR beta sequences and the way those sequences occurred across donors. Four or five DR-DQ haplotypes were treated as single units for association and clustering because of strong linkage in the cohort. Every repertoire in the discovery cohort had been generated on one and the same sequencing platform. The study was designed to test whether signatures of past pathogen exposure could be identified by cataloging public T cell receptors. The study profiled the T cell repertoires of around 700 subjects by immunosequencing and related them to cytomegalovirus serostatus. Donor age, sex, ethnicity and CMV serostatus were compiled alongside the repertoire data. Along with the approximately 600-subject first cohort, a separate validation cohort of roughly 110 different subjects was used. To predict cytomegalovirus infection status, the study brought together high-throughput TCR immunosequencing, statistical association of individual TCRs with disease status, and machine learning. In a later genetic analysis, genome-wide SNP genotypes for about three fifths of the roughly 670 donors were used, and that subset was treated as a discovery cohort. Roughly 290 gigabases of sequencing data and roughly 80 million unique TCR sequences made up an early release that covered around 640 HLA-typed donors. An earlier analysis of nearly 600 of the donors applied high-throughput TCR beta sequencing to assess whether each TCR beta V gene segment acted as functional or pseudogenic. Among 350 to 400 genotyped donors of the cohort, an average of roughly 240,000 unique TCR beta nucleotide sequences were sequenced per donor, 15% to 20% of them non-productive. Typing coverage varied by locus: roughly 629-640 donors for A, B, C, DRB1 and DQB1; approximately 500 for DQA1; some 610 for DPA1; under 490 for DPB1. The genetic ancestry cluster associated with self-reported Caucasian donors included approximately 85% of the roughly 400 genotyped donors. HLA typing included class I and class II loci at four-digit resolution. A later analysis re-examined previously published TCR beta repertoires from hundreds of donors and added high-resolution HLA genotyping to investigate patterns of TCR occurrence. On the study overall, not on this receptor specifically: Cytomegalovirus status was reported to be diagnosed by the classifier with high specificity and sensitivity in both the original and validation cohorts. A later analysis found that TCR association rates varied across HLA loci, with DRB1 alleles showing the most associated TCRs and HLA-C alleles the fewest. Because HLA typing was unavailable for some donors at each locus, only the typed subset was used in association tests. In a later analysis, HLA-associated TCR beta chains showed more clonal expansion and lower generation probabilities than non-associated chains that were equally common. The earlier analysis of 450 to 700 of the donors excluded seventeen rarely observed V segments, including chromosome 9 orphons, because counts were too low. In the study, 150 to 200 TCR beta chains were listed as associated with cytomegalovirus. Sequencing depth was assumed to be roughly uniform across donors in the presence/absence analyses, though that assumption may not hold. Some IMGT-functional V segments, including TRBV6-2 and TRBV6-3, could not be told apart with the 87-base-pair reads, so those segments were excluded. A further reported finding was that TCR beta sequences accurately predicted the HLA-A and HLA-B alleles for most subjects in the first cohort. A later analysis found that most CMV-associated TCR beta chains appeared HLA-restricted, with HLA associations seemingly driven largely by CMV exposure. The authors suggested that the approach could potentially be extended to other disease states and immunological phenotypes. In vitro tests confirmed that a few of the cytomegalovirus-associated TCR beta chains recognize cytomegalovirus antigens. Linkage disequilibrium might explain the correlated functional status among segregating V segments, but an unknown experimental factor could not be ruled out. An earlier analysis of approximately 600 of the donors showed that most TCR beta V segments appeared in productive rearrangements either about 90% or about 30% of the time, which broadly matched IMGT annotations. In a later analysis, around 15,000 TCR beta sequences were associated with specific HLA alleles at a false discovery rate of 0.05. In a later genetic analysis, a missense DCLRE1C variant was associated with V-gene and J-gene trimming of TCR beta chains, and the association was replicated in an independent cohort. A group of highly shared sequence variants was considered likely to be a technical artifact of the sequencing pipeline. Immune exposure information for the cohort was limited to CMV serostatus. Assigning TCR associations to individual alleles was difficult when HLA alleles, especially DR and DQ, strongly co-occurred. This cohort had only TCR beta chains sequenced, and the lack of alpha or paired-chain data limited which features could be detected. Compared with the approximately 700-donor mean, donors in an Asian-associated ancestry cluster had fewer N-insertions in productive TCRs, according to a later genetic analysis. According to a later analysis, parvovirus B19, influenza, CMV and Epstein-Barr virus appeared linked to several top co-occurrence clusters. Most TCR sequences were observed very rarely across donors, whereas some public TCRs were present in many individuals.

The CDR3 holds 14 amino acids from the cysteine to the phenylalanine. Only the CDR3 DNA is retained, 42 bases long and in frame from the first base. From the germline V gene (reference sequence), CDR1 is SEHNR and CDR2 is FQNEAQ. At the junction V is shortened by 5 bases and J by 1 base; bases outside the gene matches: 3. The cohort comprised 710 or so healthy bone marrow donors. Cohort members were all nominally healthy when sampled, although unrecorded immune exposures were likely present. The donor was CMV seronegative and was included in the group of a few hundred seronegative cohort members. A peripheral blood sample was provided by each donor, and peripheral blood mononuclear cells were used for TCR beta sequencing. The Qiagen DNeasy Blood Extraction Kit was used to extract genomic DNA from the blood cell samples. The receptor library was made with the immunoSEQ multiplex PCR assay. A mixture of 60 forward primers for TCR Vbeta segments and 13 reverse primers for TCR Jbeta segments was used in the multiplex PCR. A multiplex PCR assay on genomic DNA amplified the CDR3 region of rearranged TCR beta genes. The amplified TCR beta libraries were sequenced on the Illumina HiSeq System as 87-base-pair reads. As for how the authors treated the data: A later analysis counted about 80 million unique TCR beta chains across the 650 to 700 repertoires, and 10 million to 11 million of these chains were shared by at least two donors. Raw reads were error-corrected and collapsed into unique sequences with a nearest-neighbor algorithm that merged closely related sequences to remove PCR and sequencing errors. V, D and J gene segments were assigned by aligning CDR3 sequences to IMGT reference sequences. For a sequence to be retained, at least a six-nucleotide match to both a V gene segment and a J gene segment was required. A rearrangement was called productive if the CDR3 had no stop codons and remained in frame with V and J, and every other rearrangement was called non-productive. Following IMGT convention, CDR3 was defined as the stretch from the second conserved V-encoded cysteine to the conserved J-encoded phenylalanine. The earlier analysis of 500 to 600 of the donors excluded sequences that lacked an unambiguous match to a single V gene segment. In an earlier analysis of some 590 of the donors, V segments were called functional above 56.7% productive rearrangements and were called segregating when the between-donor standard deviation exceeded 5%. To diagnose cytomegalovirus status from the catalog of TCR beta chain sequences, a statistical classification framework was built. In a later analysis, V and J genes were assigned by comparing TCR nucleotide sequences against IMGT/GENE-DB human TR gene sequences. A later analysis assigned CDR3 sequences and most-parsimonious VDJ recombination scenarios with the TCRdist pipeline. A later analysis defined each TCR beta chain by its CDR3 amino acid sequence plus V-gene family, and excluded reads lacking a unique V-gene family. A later analysis removed 592 highly shared, low-generation-probability nucleotide sequences to deal with suspected cross-contamination and a sequencing artifact. A later analysis calculated a clonal expansion index for each public chain from normalized within-repertoire ranks of inferred template counts. A later analysis computed generation probabilities with a VDJ recombination model fitted to out-of-frame rearrangements, and checked the results against IGoR. A later analysis scored TCR-TCR, TCR-HLA and TCR-CMV co-occurrence with hypergeometric tests, applying a repertoire-size bias correction to TCR pairs. In a later analysis, false discovery rates were estimated by permuting HLA or CMV assignments 20 times. In a later analysis, co-occurring TCRs were grouped using DBSCAN, with TCRdist sequence similarity added in when clustering inside HLA-allele-positive subsets. Repertoires with fewer than 30,000 or more than 120,000 public chains, plus five repertoires with anomalous nucleotide sharing, were excluded from co-occurrence clustering. Here the immuneACCESS table is served through TCRdb, limited to in-frame sequences with V and J called. Missing clones are a known gap in these copies; in checked studies unresolved V genes cover under half, and the rest lacks a known reason. D and trimming come from the DNA, and the V and J calls and clone size come from that table. The table for this sample shows 100,000 to 150,000 clones. The top ten clones comprise 1.5% to 1.7% of the sample.

On this clone itself: Its specific antigen is unknown.

Material for sequencing was PBMCs. Recombination linked TRBV7-9 to TRBJ1-1, and 8 junctional nucleotides match TRBD1. This TCR was recovered from a woman in her forties in good health and CMV-seronegative. The CDR3 protein is CASSAGTGNTEAFF. The DNA is TGTGCCAGCAGCGCAGGGACAGGGAACACTGAAGCTTTCTTT.